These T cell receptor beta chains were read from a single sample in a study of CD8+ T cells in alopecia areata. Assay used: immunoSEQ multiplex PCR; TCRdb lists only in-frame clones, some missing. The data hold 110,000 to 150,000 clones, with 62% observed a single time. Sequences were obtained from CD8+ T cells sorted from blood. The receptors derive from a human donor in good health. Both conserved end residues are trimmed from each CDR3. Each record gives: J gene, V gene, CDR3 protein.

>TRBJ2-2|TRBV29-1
SVLAPSGELF
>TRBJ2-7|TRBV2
ASSTGGFTYEQY
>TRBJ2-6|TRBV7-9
ASSESSSGANVLT
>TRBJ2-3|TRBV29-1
SLRQGIATDTQY
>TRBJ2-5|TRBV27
ASSPSFGTQY
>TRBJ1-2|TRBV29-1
SVEFEEDYGYT
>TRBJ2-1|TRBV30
AWSVVSGYNEQF
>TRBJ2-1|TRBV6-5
ASSQSSYNEQF
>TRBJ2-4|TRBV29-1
SVEEGTGGNIQY
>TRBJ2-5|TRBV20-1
STPLGETQY
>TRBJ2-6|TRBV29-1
SALDRGHVSGANVLT
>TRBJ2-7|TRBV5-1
ASSSPGHPYEQY
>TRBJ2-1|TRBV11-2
ASSRGGSYNEQF
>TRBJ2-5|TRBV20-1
SARGLETQY
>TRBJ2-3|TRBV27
ASSFPLRGDTQY
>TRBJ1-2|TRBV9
ASEGAYGYT